The clone carrying this T cell receptor beta chain was detected only once. The antigen is not known. Primers: 60 Vbeta forward and 13 Jbeta reverse. TCRdb's table, derived via immunoSEQ multiplex PCR, lists solely in-frame clones and lacks some. The sample carries 130,000 to 150,000 clones, 65% to 80% recorded once. The sample comes from a study of cytomegalovirus exposure and HLA in healthy donors. Study-wide findings and caveats: The availability of immune exposure information extended only to CMV serostatus.

This CDR3 is built from 13 residues. V lost 6 bases to trimming and J lost 4 bases; unmatched junction nucleotides: 6. CDR1 is SGHRS and CDR2 is YFSETQ in the germline V gene. This chain connects TRBV5-1 to TRBJ1-1; TRBD1 aligns across 7 bases. Sequenced input: PBMCs. This receptor was identified in a male donor in good health and CMV-seropositive. CDR3 nucleotide sequence: TGCGCCAGCAAACAGGGGTTCGGCACTGAAGCTTTCTTT. Protein: CASKQGFGTEAFF.